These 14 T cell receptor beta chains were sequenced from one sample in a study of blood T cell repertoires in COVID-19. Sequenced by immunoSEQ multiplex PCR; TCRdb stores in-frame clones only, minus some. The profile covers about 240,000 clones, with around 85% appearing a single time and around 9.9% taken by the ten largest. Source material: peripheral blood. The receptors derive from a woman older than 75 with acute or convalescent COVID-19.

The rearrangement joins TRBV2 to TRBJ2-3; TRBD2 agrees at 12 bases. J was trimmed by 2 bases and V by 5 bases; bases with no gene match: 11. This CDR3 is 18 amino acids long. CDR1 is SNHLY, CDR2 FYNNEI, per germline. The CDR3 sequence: CASSKRLAGEAVTDTQYF. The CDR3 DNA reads TGTGCCAGCAGTAAACGACTAGCGGGGGAGGCAGTCACAGATACGCAGTATTTT.

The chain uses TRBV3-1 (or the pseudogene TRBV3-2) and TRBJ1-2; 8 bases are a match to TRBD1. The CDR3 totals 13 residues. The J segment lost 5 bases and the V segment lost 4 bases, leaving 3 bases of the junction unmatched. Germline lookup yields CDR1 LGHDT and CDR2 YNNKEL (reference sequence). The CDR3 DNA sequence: TGTGCCAGCAGCCCCCAGGGGGCGTATGGCTACACCTTC. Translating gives CASSPQGAYGYTF.

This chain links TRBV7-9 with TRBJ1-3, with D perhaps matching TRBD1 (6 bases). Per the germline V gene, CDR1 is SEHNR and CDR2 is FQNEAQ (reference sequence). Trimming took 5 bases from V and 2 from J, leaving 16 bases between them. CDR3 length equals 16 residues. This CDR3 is CASSVSTGRPGNTIYF. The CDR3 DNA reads TGTGCCAGCAGCGTCAGTACAGGGCGGCCTGGAAACACCATATATTTT.

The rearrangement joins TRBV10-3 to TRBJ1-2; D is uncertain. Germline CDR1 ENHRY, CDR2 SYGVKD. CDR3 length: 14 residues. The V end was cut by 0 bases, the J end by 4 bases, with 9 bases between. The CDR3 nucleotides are TGTGCCATCAGTGAGTCCCCCAGTGGCTATGGCTACACCTTC. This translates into CAISESPSGYGYTF.

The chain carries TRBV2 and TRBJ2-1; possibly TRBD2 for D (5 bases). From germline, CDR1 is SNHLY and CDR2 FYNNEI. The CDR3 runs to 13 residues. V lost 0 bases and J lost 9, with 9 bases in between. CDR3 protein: CASSEALGGEQFF. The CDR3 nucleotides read TGTGCCAGCAGTGAAGCGCTTGGAGGTGAGCAGTTCTTC.

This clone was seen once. CDR3 sequence: CASSLSAGGSTEAFF. The CDR3 DNA reads TGTGCCAGCAGCTTAAGCGCAGGGGGGAGCACTGAAGCTTTCTTT. The rearrangement uses TRBV7-3 and TRBJ1-1; TRBD1 aligns across 7 bases. CDR3 length equals 15 residues. The J segment lost 4 bases and the V segment lost 1 base, leaving 6 bases of the junction unmatched. Germline V gene sequence: CDR1 SGHTA, CDR2 FQGTGA.

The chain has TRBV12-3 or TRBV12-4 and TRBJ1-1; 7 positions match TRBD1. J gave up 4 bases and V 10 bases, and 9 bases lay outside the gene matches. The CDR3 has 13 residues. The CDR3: CATEQGTATEAFF. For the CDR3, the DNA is TGTGCCACCGAACAGGGGACGGCCACTGAAGCTTTCTTT.

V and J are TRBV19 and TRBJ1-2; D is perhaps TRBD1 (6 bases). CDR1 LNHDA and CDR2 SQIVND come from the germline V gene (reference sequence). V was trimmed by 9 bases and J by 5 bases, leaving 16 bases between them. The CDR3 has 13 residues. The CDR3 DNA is TGTGCCAGCAGGGGCAGGGGCTTATATGGCTACACCTTC. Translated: CASRGRGLYGYTF.

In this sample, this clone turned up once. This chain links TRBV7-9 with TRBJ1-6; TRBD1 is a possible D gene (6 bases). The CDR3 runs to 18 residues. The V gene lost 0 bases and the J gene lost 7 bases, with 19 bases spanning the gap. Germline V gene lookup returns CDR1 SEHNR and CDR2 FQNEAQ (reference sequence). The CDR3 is CASSLASTGFSPNSPLHF. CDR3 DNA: TGTGCCAGCAGCTTAGCTTCGACAGGTTTTAGCCCAAATTCACCCCTCCACTTT.

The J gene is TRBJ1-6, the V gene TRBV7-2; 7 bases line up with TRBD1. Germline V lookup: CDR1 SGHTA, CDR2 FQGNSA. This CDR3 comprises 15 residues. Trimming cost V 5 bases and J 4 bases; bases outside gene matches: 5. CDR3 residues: CASSQRQGYNSPLHF. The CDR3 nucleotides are TGTGCCAGCAGCCAAAGACAGGGTTATAATTCACCCCTCCACTTT. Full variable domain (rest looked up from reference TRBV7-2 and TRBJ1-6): GAGVSQSPSNKVTEKGKDVELRCDPISGHTALYWYRQSLGQGLEFLIYFQGNSAPDKSGLPSDRFSAERTGGSVSTLTIQRTQQEDSAVYLCASSQRQGYNSPLHFGNGTRLTVT.

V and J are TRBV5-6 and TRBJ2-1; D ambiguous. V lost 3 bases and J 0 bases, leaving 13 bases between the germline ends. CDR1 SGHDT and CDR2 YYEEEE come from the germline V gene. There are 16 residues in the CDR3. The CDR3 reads CASSWLVGGSYNEQFF. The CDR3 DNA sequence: TGTGCCAGCAGCTGGCTGGTAGGCGGCTCCTACAATGAGCAGTTCTTC. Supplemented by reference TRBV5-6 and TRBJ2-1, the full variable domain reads DAGVTQSPTHLIKTRGQQVTLRCSPKSGHDTVSWYQQALGQGPQFIFQYYEEEERQRGNFPDRFSGHQFPNYSSELNVNALLLGDSALYLCASSWLVGGSYNEQFFGPGTRLTVL.

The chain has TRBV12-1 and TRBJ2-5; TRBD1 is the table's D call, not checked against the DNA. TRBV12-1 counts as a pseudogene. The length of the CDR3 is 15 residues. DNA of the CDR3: TGTGCCAGCAGCCCCTGGGGGCCAGGGGTGGAGACCCAGTACTTC. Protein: CASSPWGPGVETQYF.

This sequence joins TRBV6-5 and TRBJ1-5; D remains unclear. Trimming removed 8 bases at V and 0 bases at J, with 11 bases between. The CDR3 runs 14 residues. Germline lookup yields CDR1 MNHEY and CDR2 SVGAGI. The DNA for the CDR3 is TGTGCCAGCCTCGGGTCTTATAGCAATCAGCCCCAGCATTTT. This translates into CASLGSYSNQPQHF.

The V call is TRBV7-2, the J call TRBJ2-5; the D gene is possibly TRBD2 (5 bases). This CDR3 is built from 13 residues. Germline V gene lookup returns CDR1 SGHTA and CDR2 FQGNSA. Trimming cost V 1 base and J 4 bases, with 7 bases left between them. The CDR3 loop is CASSLERRETQYF. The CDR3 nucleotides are TGTGCCAGCAGCTTAGAGCGGCGAGAGACCCAGTACTTC.